This T cell receptor beta chain was identified during a study of follicular helper T cells after annual influenza vaccination. Study context: Sampling occurred days 0, 7 and 28 after each influenza vaccination. For some subjects, blood spans the 2013-2014, 2014-2015 and 2015-2016 annual vaccinations.

There are a few counts of this clone. Antigen specificity is unknown. Sample time point: 2015-2016 season, 7 days after influenza vaccination. Blood volume per time point ranged from about 40 to 110 mL. Study outcomes and limitations: ICOS+CD38+ cTfh clonality tracked population frequency, and its change tracked circulating plasmablast change.

The CDR3 covers 16 residues. Losses at the gene ends were 4 bases for V and 2 bases for J; bases not matched to a gene: 10. CDR1 and CDR2 from the germline V gene are LGHNA and YSLEER. The assay was immunoSEQ multiplex PCR, and TCRdb's table has in-frame clones only and misses some. The sample lists around 11,000 clones, approximately 81% seen once, with less than 0.5% in the top ten. The clonotype comes from an adult who received the influenza vaccine. Material: CXCR5+ CD38- circulating T follicular helper cells from blood, obtained 7 days after influenza vaccination. This sample's subset: circulating Tfh, non-naive CD4+CXCR5+PD-1+ (ICOS+CD38+ or ICOS-CD38-). This rearrangement joins TRBV4-3 to TRBJ1-2; 7 nucleotides align to TRBD1. The DNA for the CDR3 is TGCGCCAGCAGCCGAGAGACAGGGAGACTGAACTATGGCTACACCTTC. Residues: CASSRETGRLNYGYTF.